One and the same sample provided the 31 T cell receptor beta chains below, sequenced in a study of neurological immune-mediated disorders. MiXCR was run by TCRdb on the 5' RACE reads, yielding one entry per CDR3 protein. The sample lists tens of thousands of distinct CDR3 sequences; 10% were seen once. The sample consisted of PBMCs. The receptor source for this set is a man aged 35-49 years in good health.

This clonotype was seen at least ten times. The CDR3 DNA follows: TGCAGCACGTCGGGCAGAGGTGAAAAACTGTTTTTT. Its protein product is CSTSGRGEKLFF. The chain couples TRBV20-1 to TRBJ1-4; D unclear. Germline CDR1 is DFQATT and CDR2 is SNEGSKA (reference sequence). This CDR3 contains 12 residues.

This clonotype was observed at least ten times. This chain uses TRBV21-1 with TRBJ1-6; the table assigns TRBD1, which was not confirmed against the DNA. TRBV21-1 is a listed pseudogene. The CDR3 is 16 amino acids. CDR3 sequence (DNA): TGTGGCAACCGAACAGGGGGCGCGTCCTATAATTCACCCCTCCACTTT. Its protein product is CGNRTGGASYNSPLHF.

This clonotype was seen many times. V gene TRBV7-2 combines with J gene TRBJ2-2; D is perhaps TRBD1 (6 bases). Per germline, CDR1 SGHTA and CDR2 FQGNSA. This CDR3 has 15 amino acids. Trimming removed 1 base at V and 2 bases at J, with 8 bases between. This CDR3 is CASSLVGTNTGELFF. Written as DNA, the CDR3 is TGTGCCAGCAGCTTAGTGGGGACAAACACCGGGGAGCTGTTTTTT.

In this sample, this clonotype turned up many times. This chain joins TRBV12-3 or TRBV12-4 and TRBJ2-5; the D is unclear. Between the trimmed V and J ends, which lost 2 bases and 7 bases, there was a span of 11 bases. The CDR3 is made up of 13 amino acids. Here the CDR3 reads CASSLHQPGTQYF. The CDR3 region has the DNA TGTGCCAGCAGTTTACACCAGCCGGGGACCCAGTACTTC.

This clonotype was found many times. The rearrangement links TRBV5-1 to TRBJ2-5; D is perhaps TRBD1 (5 bases). V lost 1 base and J lost 4, with 5 bases in between. This CDR3 spans 12 amino acids. Germline V gives CDR1 SGHRS, CDR2 YFSETQ. CDR3 sequence (DNA): TGCGCCAGCAGCTTGAGGGGAGAGACCCAGTACTTC. Its translation is CASSLRGETQYF.

This clonotype was picked up many times. The V gene is TRBV9, the J gene TRBJ2-7, with 8 bases that match TRBD2. CDR1 and CDR2 from the germline V gene are SGDLS and YYNGEE. The V and J ends lost 0 bases and 4 bases, in that order; junction bases with no gene match: 3. This CDR3 spans 14 amino acids. CDR3 DNA: TGTGCCAGCAGCGTAGGAGCTAGCGGGTACGAGCAGTACTTC. This sequence encodes CASSVGASGYEQYF.

This clonotype was observed many times. The genes are TRBV6-2 or TRBV6-3 and TRBJ2-1; 7 nucleotides match TRBD1. Germline lookup yields CDR1 MNHEY and CDR2 SVGEGT. CDR3 length: 12 amino acids. Trimming cost V 5 bases and J 10 bases; bases outside gene matches: 5. CDR3 DNA: TGTGCCAGCAGTCGTCTAGGGGGCGAGCAGTTCTTC. Its translation is CASSRLGGEQFF.

The CDR3 DNA sequence: TGTGCCAGCATTTTCGTGGCAAGTCAGTTCTTC. Amino acids: CASIFVASQFF. This chain joins TRBV2 and TRBJ2-1; no definite D call. Germline V lookup: CDR1 SNHLY, CDR2 FYNNEI. Trimming cost V 7 bases and J 13 bases, with 14 bases left between them. The CDR3 is 11 residues long.

This clonotype came up many times. The chain has TRBV20-1 and TRBJ2-2, with no clear D. Germline CDR1 reads DFQATT; CDR2 reads SNEGSKA (reference sequence). V lost 2 bases and J 7 bases, leaving 20 bases between the germline ends. The CDR3 loop spans 16 amino acids. The CDR3 DNA reads TGCAGTGCTAGATCGGGCGGCTCCCAGACCCGCGGGGAGCTGTTTTTT. Its translation is CSARSGGSQTRGELFF.

The sample holds many counts of this clonotype. The chain recombines TRBV7-8 with TRBJ1-1; D unclear. CDR3 length equals 15 residues. Trimming pared 5 bases from V and 0 bases from J, leaving 13 bases between. Germline CDR1 SGHVS, CDR2 FQNEAQ. In DNA, the CDR3 is TGTGCCAGCAGCGAAAAAACAGTCATGAACACTGAAGCTTTCTTT. Translating it yields CASSEKTVMNTEAFF.

This clonotype was counted at least ten times. The V call is TRBV21-1, the J call TRBJ2-1; TRBD2 reflects the table's D call only, with no check against the DNA. TRBV21-1 is deemed a pseudogene. The length of the CDR3 is 20 residues. CDR3 coding DNA: TGTGCCAGCAGCACCCACGGACGCGCGATCGAGGTAGCGGGAGGGTATGAGCAGTTCTTC. Translating gives CASSTHGRAIEVAGGYEQFF.

This clonotype appeared many times. The chain couples TRBV7-9 to TRBJ2-7, with D perhaps matching TRBD2 (6 bases). Per the germline V gene, CDR1 is SEHNR and CDR2 is FQNEAQ (reference sequence). The CDR3 sequence is 13 residues long. Trimming took off 7 bases at V and 6 bases at J, with 16 bases between the two ends. DNA of the CDR3: TGTGCCAGCAATATCCTTCTGGGGGGCGAGCAGTACTTC. Protein sequence: CASNILLGGEQYF.

This clonotype was observed many times. The rearrangement joins TRBV15 to TRBJ2-3; D may be TRBD1 (5 bases). The CDR3 totals 15 residues. Per the germline V gene, CDR1 is LNHNV and CDR2 is YYDKDF (reference sequence). The ends were cut back, 1 base at V and 2 bases at J, with 10 bases in the middle. CDR3 nucleotides: TGTGCCACCAGCAGAGGTGACAGACACACAGATACGCAGTATTTT. Its protein product is CATSRGDRHTDTQYF.

This clonotype was recorded many times. V and J are TRBV5-1 and TRBJ1-6, with 7 bases matching TRBD1. Losses at the gene ends were 3 bases for V and 5 bases for J; bases not matched to a gene: 5. Germline V lookup: CDR1 SGHRS, CDR2 YFSETQ. The CDR3 is made up of 15 amino acids. The CDR3 here is CASSSQGVHNSPLHF. The CDR3 bases are TGCGCCAGCAGCTCCCAGGGGGTGCATAATTCACCCCTCCACTTT.

This clonotype was seen ten or more times. J is TRBJ2-3 and V is TRBV9; possible D gene TRBD2, 6 bases. This CDR3 has 15 residues. Germline CDR1 SGDLS, CDR2 YYNGEE. Trimming cost V 2 bases and J 2 bases, with 12 bases left between them. The DNA for the CDR3 is TGTGCCAGCAGCGTCGCGCCGGGGGTCACAGATACGCAGTATTTT. Protein sequence: CASSVAPGVTDTQYF.

The J gene is TRBJ2-3, the V gene TRBV7-3, with 8 bases aligning to TRBD1. The V segment lost 5 bases and the J segment 1 base; nucleotides outside the gene matches: 11. Germline lookup yields CDR1 SGHTA and CDR2 FQGTGA. The CDR3 contains 17 residues. The CDR3 reads CASSPRTGYKGTDTQYF. The DNA of the CDR3 is TGTGCCAGCAGCCCCCGGACAGGGTATAAGGGCACAGATACGCAGTATTTT.

This clonotype was found a few times. A clone one base away is much larger, so this may be a read error. The chain employs TRBV18 and TRBJ2-7, with D tentatively TRBD1 (8 bases). Germline CDR1 KGHSH, CDR2 LQKENI. The CDR3 runs 15 residues. The CDR3 here is CVSSPAGQERNEQYF. CDR3 DNA sequence: TGTGTCAGCTCACCAGCGGGACAGGAGCGCAACGAGCAGTACTTC.

The CDR3 nucleotides read TGTGCCAGCAGCCAAGTGACTAGGATAGGCGCTGAGCAGTTCTTC. This translates into CASSQVTRIGAEQFF. The chain recombines TRBV3-1 with TRBJ2-1; a weak D match, TRBD2 (6 bases). Trimming took off 1 base at V and 9 bases at J, with 16 bases between the two ends. Germline V lookup: CDR1 LGHDT, CDR2 YNNKEL (reference sequence). The CDR3 has 15 residues.

This clonotype occurred many times. The gene calls are TRBV20-1 and TRBJ2-7; tentative D call: TRBD1 (6 bases). Trimming stripped 6 bases from V and 2 bases from J, with 20 bases between. The CDR3 totals 15 residues. Germline loops: CDR1 DFQATT, CDR2 SNEGSKA (reference sequence). The CDR3 DNA follows: TGCAGTGCGACCCCCGGACAGTCCCCAGCCTACGAGCAGTACTTC. It specifies CSATPGQSPAYEQYF.

The CDR3 here is CASNRGTGSSYEQYF. The CDR3 DNA is TGTGCCAGCAACCGGGGGACAGGAAGCTCCTACGAGCAGTACTTC. This chain connects TRBV6-1 to TRBJ2-7, with 8 bases lining up with TRBD1. With 7 bases clipped from V and 0 bases from J, the junction kept 8 bases outside the gene matches. CDR3 length: 15 amino acids. Germline V lookup: CDR1 MNHNS, CDR2 SASEGT.

This clonotype was seen many times. J is TRBJ2-1 and V is TRBV7-9; 9 bases agree with TRBD2. The V gene end was trimmed by 5 bases and the J gene end by 7 bases; junction bases not matched to a gene: 27. Per germline, CDR1 SEHNR and CDR2 FQNEAQ (reference sequence). The CDR3 has 21 residues. The CDR3 loop reads CASSPNTGRGGIHTHTNEQFF. The CDR3, as DNA: TGTGCCAGCAGCCCGAACACCGGGCGGGGGGGCATCCACACACACACGAATGAGCAGTTCTTC.

With regard to this clonotype: The likely explanation is a read error, given a far larger clone one base away. This rearrangement joins TRBV28 to TRBJ2-3; TRBD2 might be the D (6 bases). The CDR3 contains 16 residues. Germline V gene data show CDR1 as MDHEN and CDR2 as SYDVKM. CDR3 sequence (DNA): TGTACCAGCCTTCCGGCCCCCGGGGGAAGCACAGATACACAGTATTTT. Its protein is CTSLPAPGGSTDTQYF. The whole variable domain, remainder taken from reference TRBV28 and TRBJ2-3, is DVKVTQSSRYLVKRTGEKVFLECVQDMDHENMFWYRQDPGLGLRLIYFSYDVKMKEKGDIPEGYSVSREKKERFSLILESASTNQTSMYLCTSLPAPGGSTDTQYFGPGTRLTVL.

This clonotype was detected ten times or more. This chain uses TRBV5-1 with TRBJ2-1; 13 nucleotides match TRBD2. The ends lost 4 bases at V and 6 bases at J; junction bases unmatched: 7. Germline values: CDR1 SGHRS, CDR2 YFSETQ. This CDR3 contains 16 residues. For the CDR3, the DNA is TGCGCCAGCAGCCCGGAGACTAGCGGGGGGATCAATGAGCAGTTCTTC. It specifies CASSPETSGGINEQFF.

This clonotype was detected ten times or more. The chain recombines TRBV7-3 with TRBJ2-3, with D possibly TRBD2 on 7 matching bases. V lost 2 bases and J 2 bases, leaving 11 bases between the germline ends. This CDR3 region has 15 residues. CDR1 SGHTA and CDR2 FQGTGA come from the germline V gene. The CDR3 sequence is CASSLVGGPTDTQYF. The DNA for the CDR3 is TGTGCCAGCAGCTTAGTGGGGGGGCCCACAGATACGCAGTATTTT.

This clonotype was recorded at least ten times. V gene TRBV9 combines with J gene TRBJ2-7; D remains ambiguous. There are 14 residues in the CDR3. Trimming removed 0 bases at V and 0 bases at J, with 7 bases between. Germline lookup yields CDR1 SGDLS and CDR2 YYNGEE. The CDR3 DNA follows: TGTGCCAGCAGCGTAGAGGCCCGCTCCTACGAGCAGTACTTC. Its translation is CASSVEARSYEQYF.

This clonotype was seen repeatedly, ten times or more. This chain uses TRBV10-3 with TRBJ1-2, with TRBD1 identical over 11 bases. Germline V gene data show CDR1 as ENHRY and CDR2 as SYGVKD. The CDR3 is 15 residues long. With 8 bases clipped from V and 6 bases from J, the junction kept 11 bases outside the gene matches. DNA of the CDR3: TGTGCCATCGGACAGGGGGCTAACCCAGGGGATGGCTACACCTTC. Amino acid sequence: CAIGQGANPGDGYTF.

This clonotype was seen many times. The chain combines TRBV11-2 with TRBJ2-7, with 11 bases matching TRBD2. The CDR3 runs to 15 residues. CDR1 SGHAT and CDR2 FQNNGV come from the germline V gene. Trimming at V came to 5 bases and at J to 0 bases, leaving 3 bases not matched to a gene. The CDR3 region is CASSITSGGSYEQYF. The CDR3 DNA follows: TGTGCCAGCAGCATTACTAGCGGGGGCTCCTACGAGCAGTACTTC.

The chain couples TRBV5-1 to TRBJ1-1, with a possible D match to TRBD1 (6 bases). V shed 0 bases and J shed 0 bases, with 15 bases lying between them. Germline values: CDR1 SGHRS, CDR2 YFSETQ. The length of the CDR3 is 17 residues. CDR3 sequence reads: CASSLAVVAGVNTEAFF. CDR3 nucleotides: TGCGCCAGCAGCTTGGCCGTGGTCGCAGGGGTGAACACTGAAGCTTTCTTT.

This clonotype was detected many times. The V call is TRBV11-1, the J call TRBJ2-3; D may correspond to TRBD1 or TRBD2 (5 bases each). In germline, CDR1 is SGHAT, CDR2 FQDESV (reference sequence). The CDR3 totals 20 residues. V was pared by 3 bases and J by 2 bases, with 27 bases between. Written as DNA, the CDR3 is TGTGCCAGCAGCTTCCCCAGGGAGCAGGGCTCCACCTGGAACACAGATACGCAGTATTTT. Translation gives CASSFPREQGSTWNTDTQYF.

This clonotype occurred many times. This sequence joins TRBV15 and TRBJ2-2; the match to TRBD2 covers 10 bases. This CDR3 has 16 residues. Trimming removed 7 bases from V and 5 bases from J; junction bases left unmatched: 10. CDR1 is LNHNV, CDR2 YYDKDF, per germline (reference sequence). The CDR3 DNA reads as TGTGCCACCACGTCAAGCGGGGGGGCGGGTACCGGGGAGCTGTTTTTT. The encoded protein is CATTSSGGAGTGELFF.

The table lists this clonotype with many counts. The chain joins TRBV6-1 to TRBJ2-5; possibly TRBD1 for D (6 bases). Germline V lookup: CDR1 MNHNS, CDR2 SASEGT. V was trimmed by 5 bases and J by 1 base, leaving 11 bases between them. This CDR3 spans 14 amino acids. The DNA for the CDR3 is TGTGCCAGCAGTAAAACAGGGACCCAAGAGACCCAGTACTTC. This codes for CASSKTGTQETQYF.